Each of the 11 T cell receptor beta chains below was sequenced from the same sample in a study of cytomegalovirus exposure and HLA in healthy donors. The PCR ran on 60 Vbeta and 13 Jbeta primers. Repertoires were generated with immunoSEQ multiplex PCR, while TCRdb's copy carries only in-frame clones and drops some. Here the sample spans 150,000 to 200,000 clones, roughly 83% being singletons. Sample: PBMCs. The receptors derive from a woman aged 50 to 60 in good health and CMV-seronegative.

The rearrangement joins TRBV6-5 to TRBJ1-2, with TRBD1 matching 8 bases. Per the germline V gene, CDR1 is MNHEY and CDR2 is SVGAGI. V was clipped by 5 bases and J by 8 bases; unmatched bases: 13. The CDR3 sequence is 15 residues long. CDR3 loop: CASSPPSRTGNGYTF. The DNA of the CDR3 is TGTGCCAGCAGTCCCCCTAGCCGGACAGGGAACGGCTACACCTTC.

CDR3 sequence: CASSLVSEPLEQYF. The CDR3 bases are TGTGCCAGCAGCTTAGTCAGCGAACCCTTGGAGCAGTACTTC. The chain joins TRBV13 to TRBJ2-7; the D is unclear. The V and J ends lost 1 base and 7 bases respectively, with 14 bases between them. CDR1 and CDR2 from the germline V gene are PRHDT and FYEKMQ (reference sequence). The length of the CDR3 is 14 residues.

The chain has TRBV18 and TRBJ1-2, with a possible D match to TRBD1 (5 bases). The CDR3 runs 16 residues. The V end lost 0 bases, the J end lost 8 bases, and 19 bases lay between the germline ends. The germline V gene has CDR1 KGHSH and CDR2 LQKENI. The CDR3 reads CASSPPGQPIGGGYTF. The CDR3 DNA reads as TGTGCCAGCTCACCACCGGGGCAGCCGATCGGGGGGGGCTACACCTTC.

This clone has a handful of counts. The chain recombines TRBV28 with TRBJ1-1, with unresolved D. The V gene's germline CDR1 is MDHEN and CDR2 SYDVKM. The CDR3 is made up of 14 amino acids. The ends were cut back, 5 bases at V and 3 bases at J, with 13 bases in the middle. Here the CDR3 DNA reads TGTGCCAGCAGTGAACCCAGGATTTACACTGAAGCTTTCTTT. This encodes CASSEPRIYTEAFF.

The chain combines TRBV6-6 with TRBJ2-2; 9 bases align to TRBD2. The CDR3 consists of 15 residues. Germline CDR1 and CDR2: MNHNY and SVGAGI (reference sequence). V dropped 0 bases and J dropped 7; count of bases not matched to a gene: 3. The CDR3 coding sequence is TGTGCCAGCAGTTACTCAGAACTAGCGGGCGGGGAGCTGTTTTTT. Translated, it gives CASSYSELAGGELFF.

The chain recombines TRBV27 with TRBJ2-5; TRBD2 matches at 7 bases. This CDR3 is 12 amino acids long. Trimming at V came to 6 bases and at J to 5 bases, leaving 3 bases not matched to a gene. Germline values: CDR1 MNHEY, CDR2 SMNVEV (reference sequence). This chain's CDR3 is CASSLRGETQYF. As DNA, the CDR3 is TGTGCCAGCAGCCTGCGGGGGGAGACCCAGTACTTC.

This rearrangement joins TRBV30 to TRBJ2-4; TRBD1 might be the D (6 bases). CDR1 GTSNPN and CDR2 SVGIG come from the germline V gene (reference sequence). The CDR3 has 13 residues. Trimming shortened V by 2 bases and J by 1 base, and 6 bases separated the two germline ends. The CDR3 protein is CAWSTGAKNIQYF. CDR3 nucleotides: TGTGCCTGGAGTACAGGGGCCAAAAACATTCAGTACTTC.

The rearrangement uses TRBV27 and TRBJ1-1; 11 positions agree with TRBD1. The CDR3 spans 15 residues. V gave up 5 bases and J gave up 4 bases; unmatched junction bases: 6. CDR1 and CDR2 (germline): MNHEY, SMNVEV (reference sequence). CDR3 DNA: TGTGCCAGCAGTCGGACAGGGGGCCTTCGCACTGAAGCTTTCTTT. It codes for CASSRTGGLRTEAFF.

V and J are TRBV18 and TRBJ1-3; unclear D gene. Trimming left V 0 bases short and J 6 bases short, with 6 bases between. CDR1 is KGHSH and CDR2 is LQKENI in the germline V gene. The CDR3 covers 13 residues. The CDR3 loop is CASSPPRINTIYF. The DNA for the CDR3 is TGTGCCAGCTCACCACCGAGAATAAACACCATATATTTT.

In this sample, this clone turned up once. The rearrangement joins TRBV19 to TRBJ2-2, with TRBD1 identical over 7 bases. Looked up from germline, CDR1 is LNHDA and CDR2 is SQIVND (reference sequence). Trimming cost V 8 bases and J 7 bases; bases outside gene matches: 10. This CDR3 comprises 14 residues. CDR3 in DNA: TGTGCCAGTCGTGGTGACAGGGTGGTCGGGGAGCTGTTTTTT. Its protein is CASRGDRVVGELFF.

The rearrangement uses TRBV7-8 and TRBJ1-1; TRBD1 agrees at 12 bases. The germline gives CDR1 SGHVS, CDR2 FQNEAQ. Trimming at V came to 4 bases and at J to 2 bases, leaving 8 bases not matched to a gene. This CDR3 is built from 17 residues. The CDR3 loop is CASSSSGQGARNTEAFF. The CDR3 DNA reads TGTGCCAGCAGCTCCTCGGGACAGGGGGCGCGCAACACTGAAGCTTTCTTT.